The 8 T cell receptor beta chains below come from one sample, sequenced in a study of Graves' ophthalmopathy and Graves' hyperthyroidism. The authors amplified TCR beta CDR3 regions from RNA transcripts. HTBI-primed first-round RT-PCR preceded second-round multiplex PCR. TCRdb re-derived calls from the multiplex PCR reads in MiXCR, one entry per CDR3 protein. The sample yields about 210,000 distinct CDR3 sequences, 25% to 35% seen once. Sequenced sample: peripheral blood. The source of these receptors is a man over 45 with Graves' ophthalmopathy.

There are many counts of this clonotype. The gene calls are TRBV27 and TRBJ1-1, with a tentative D call TRBD1 (6 bases). V was shortened by 7 bases and J by 3 bases, with 18 bases between the two germline ends. This CDR3 contains 15 residues. The V gene's germline CDR1 is MNHEY and CDR2 SMNVEV (reference sequence). CDR3 loop: CASTPRGQGYTEAFF. In nucleotides, the CDR3 is TGTGCCAGCACCCCGCGGGGGCAGGGATACACTGAAGCTTTCTTT.

V is TRBV30 and J is TRBJ2-2, with D perhaps matching TRBD1 (6 bases). The CDR3 extends over 16 amino acids. V was pared by 8 bases and J by 0 bases, with 19 bases between. Germline CDR1 is GTSNPN and CDR2 is SVGIG (reference sequence). The CDR3 DNA reads as TGTGCCAGTATAAAAAGGGGACATACGAACACCGGGGAGCTGTTTTTT. Encoded protein: CASIKRGHTNTGELFF.

This clonotype has a count of ten or more. The chain has TRBV15 and TRBJ1-1; 7 nucleotides match TRBD1. Germline loops: CDR1 LNHNV, CDR2 YYDKDF (reference sequence). The length of the CDR3 is 14 residues. The V gene end was trimmed by 4 bases and the J gene end by 0 bases; junction bases not matched to a gene: 2. As DNA, the CDR3 is TGTGCCACCAGCATAGACAGGGTGAACACTGAAGCTTTCTTT. It translates to CATSIDRVNTEAFF.

This clonotype was seen at least ten times. V gene TRBV6-1 combines with J gene TRBJ1-2; D is perhaps TRBD1 (5 bases). This CDR3 region has 13 residues. Trimming took 4 bases from V and 6 from J, leaving 12 bases between them. CDR1 and CDR2 from the germline V gene are MNHNS and SASEGT. For the CDR3, the DNA is TGTGCCAGCAGTGGGTGGGGGAGAGATGGCTACACCTTC. Translation: CASSGWGRDGYTF.

This clonotype was found once. This chain connects TRBV27 to TRBJ2-5; TRBD1 aligns across 12 bases. This CDR3 contains 15 residues. Germline-derived CDR1 and CDR2 are MNHEY and SMNVEV (reference sequence). J gave up 5 bases and V 6 bases, and 7 bases lay outside the gene matches. The CDR3 loop reads CASRGTGGLIETQYF. The CDR3 bases are TGTGCCAGCAGGGGGACAGGGGGCTTGATCGAGACCCAGTACTTC.

In the case of this clonotype: A read error may account for a junction end that differs from germline. The chain links TRBV6-2 or TRBV6-3 to TRBJ2-7; TRBD2 is a possible D gene (6 bases). The CDR3 contains 16 residues. The germline V gene has CDR1 MNHEY and CDR2 SVGEGT. CDR3 coding DNA: TGTACCAGCAGCCATAGTAAGACTAGATCCTGGGGAGAGCAGTACTTC. This encodes CTSSHSKTRSWGEQYF.

This clonotype was observed at least ten times. Written as DNA, the CDR3 is TGTGCCAGCAGTCCCGTACAGGGGCACACTGAAGCTTTCTTT. It encodes CASSPVQGHTEAFF. The rearrangement joins TRBV6-2 or TRBV6-3 to TRBJ1-1; 7 bases align to TRBD1. Trimming removed 5 bases from V and 3 bases from J; junction bases left unmatched: 6. The CDR3 is made up of 14 amino acids. Germline values: CDR1 MNHEY, CDR2 SVGEGT.

The chain joins TRBV4-1 to TRBJ2-7; D may match TRBD1 or TRBD2 (6 bases each). Germline V lookup: CDR1 MGHRA, CDR2 YSYEKL. This CDR3 is 14 amino acids long. V was trimmed by 2 bases and J by 4 bases, leaving 12 bases between them. CDR3 loop: CASSQSGGIYEQYF. The DNA of the CDR3 is TGCGCCAGCAGCCAATCCGGGGGCATTTACGAGCAGTACTTC.